This T cell receptor beta chain derives from a study of T cells after yellow fever vaccination. Across the study: SMART-Seq v4 Ultra Low Input handled preparation of low-cell-number fractions.

Study results and limitations: A large majority of primary-vaccination clones showed up again after the booster (approximately 95% CD4, around 90% CD8). A small share of clonotypes appeared in both CD4 and CD8 compartments.

Only a few counts were recorded for this clonotype. Its antigen is currently unknown. A single record per CDR3 protein comes from TCRdb applying MiXCR to the 5' RACE reads. This table has approximately 300,000 distinct CDR3 sequences, about 11% appearing once. The sample was CD4+ T cells sorted from PBMCs, taken 45 days after the yellow fever booster vaccination. The sequence was collected from a man aged 18 to 29 who received the YFV17D yellow fever vaccine.

The CDR3 sequence: CASTRAGTDTQYF. CDR3 nucleotides: TGTGCCAGCACCCGGGCCGGCACAGATACGCAGTATTTT. The chain uses TRBV6-2 or TRBV6-3 and TRBJ2-3, with D unclear. V lost 7 bases to trimming and J lost 1 base, with 9 bases between them. Germline V gene data show CDR1 as MNHEY and CDR2 as SVGEGT. The CDR3 has 13 residues.